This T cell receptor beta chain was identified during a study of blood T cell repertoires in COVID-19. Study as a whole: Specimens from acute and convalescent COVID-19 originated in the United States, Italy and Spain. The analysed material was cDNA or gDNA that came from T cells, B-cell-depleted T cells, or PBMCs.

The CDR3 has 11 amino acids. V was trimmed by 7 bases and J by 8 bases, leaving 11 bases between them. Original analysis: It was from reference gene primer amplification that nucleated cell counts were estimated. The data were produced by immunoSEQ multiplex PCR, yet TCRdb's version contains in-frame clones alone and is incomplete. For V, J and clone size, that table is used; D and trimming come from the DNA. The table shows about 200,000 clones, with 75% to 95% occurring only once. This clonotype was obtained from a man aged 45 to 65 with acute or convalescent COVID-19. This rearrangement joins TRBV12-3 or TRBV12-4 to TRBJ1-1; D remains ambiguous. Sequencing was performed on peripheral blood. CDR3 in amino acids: CASKQMIEAFF. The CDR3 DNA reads TGTGCCAGCAAACAAATGATAGAAGCTTTCTTT.